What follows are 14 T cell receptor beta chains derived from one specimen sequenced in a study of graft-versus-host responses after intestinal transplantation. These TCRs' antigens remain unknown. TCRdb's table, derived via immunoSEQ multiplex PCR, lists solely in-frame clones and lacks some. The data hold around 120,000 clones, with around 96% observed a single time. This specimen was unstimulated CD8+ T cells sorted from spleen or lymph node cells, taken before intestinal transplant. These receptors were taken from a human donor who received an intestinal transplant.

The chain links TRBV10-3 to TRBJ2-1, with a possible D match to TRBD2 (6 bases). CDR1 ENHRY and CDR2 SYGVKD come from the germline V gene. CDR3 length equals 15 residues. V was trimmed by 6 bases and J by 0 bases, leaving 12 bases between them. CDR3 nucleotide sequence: TGTGCCATCAGAGGGACTTCGGGCTCCTACAATGAGCAGTTCTTC. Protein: CAIRGTSGSYNEQFF.

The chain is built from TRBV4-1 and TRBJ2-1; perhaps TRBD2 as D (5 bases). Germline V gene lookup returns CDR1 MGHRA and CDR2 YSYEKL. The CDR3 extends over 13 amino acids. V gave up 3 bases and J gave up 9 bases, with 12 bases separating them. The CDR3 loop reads CASSHGLSGEQFF. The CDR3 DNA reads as TGCGCCAGCAGCCATGGACTCAGCGGTGAGCAGTTCTTC.

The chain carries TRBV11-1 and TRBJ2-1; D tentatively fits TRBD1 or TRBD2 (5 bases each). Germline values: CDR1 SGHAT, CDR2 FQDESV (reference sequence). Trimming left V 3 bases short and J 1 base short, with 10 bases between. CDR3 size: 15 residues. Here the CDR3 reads CASSFLGESYNEQFF. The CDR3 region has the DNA TGTGCCAGCAGCTTTTTGGGGGAGTCCTACAATGAGCAGTTCTTC.

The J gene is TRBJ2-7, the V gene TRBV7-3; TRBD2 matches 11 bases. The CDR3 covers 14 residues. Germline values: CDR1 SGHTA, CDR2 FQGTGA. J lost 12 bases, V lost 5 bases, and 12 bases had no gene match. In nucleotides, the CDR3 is TGTGCCAGCAGCGCAGGGGGGACTAGCGGACTGTTGTACTTC. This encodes CASSAGGTSGLLYF.

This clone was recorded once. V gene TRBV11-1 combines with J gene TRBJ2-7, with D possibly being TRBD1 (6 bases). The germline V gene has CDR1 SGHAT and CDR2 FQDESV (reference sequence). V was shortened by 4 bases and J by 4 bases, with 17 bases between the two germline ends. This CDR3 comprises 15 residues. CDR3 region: CASSSGVQGEYEQYF. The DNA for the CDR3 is TGTGCCAGCAGCTCAGGGGTTCAGGGAGAATACGAGCAGTACTTC.

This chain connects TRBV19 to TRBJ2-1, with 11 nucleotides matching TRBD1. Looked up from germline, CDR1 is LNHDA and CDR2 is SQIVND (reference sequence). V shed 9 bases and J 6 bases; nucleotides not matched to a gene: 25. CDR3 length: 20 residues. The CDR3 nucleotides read TGTGCCAGCAGCAGCTCGGACAGGGGGCATAGCGGGCCCCCCTTCAATGAGCAGTTCTTC. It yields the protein CASSSSDRGHSGPPFNEQFF.

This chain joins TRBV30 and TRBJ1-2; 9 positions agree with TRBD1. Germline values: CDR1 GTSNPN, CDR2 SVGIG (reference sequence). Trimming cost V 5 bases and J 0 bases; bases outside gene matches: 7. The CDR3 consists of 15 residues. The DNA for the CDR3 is TGTGCCTGGGCCAGAGGGACAGGGCCTAACTATGGCTACACCTTC. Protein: CAWARGTGPNYGYTF.

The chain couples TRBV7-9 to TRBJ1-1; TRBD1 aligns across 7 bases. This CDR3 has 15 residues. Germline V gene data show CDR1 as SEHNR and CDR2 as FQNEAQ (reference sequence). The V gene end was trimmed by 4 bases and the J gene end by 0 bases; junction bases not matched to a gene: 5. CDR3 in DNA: TGTGCCAGCAGCTCGGTGACAGGGATGAACACTGAAGCTTTCTTT. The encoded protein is CASSSVTGMNTEAFF.

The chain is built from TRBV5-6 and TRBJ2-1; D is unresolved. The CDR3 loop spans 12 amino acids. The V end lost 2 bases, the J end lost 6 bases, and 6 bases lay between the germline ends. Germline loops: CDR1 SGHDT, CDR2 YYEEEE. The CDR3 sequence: CASSFGPNEQFF. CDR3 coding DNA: TGTGCCAGCAGCTTCGGTCCCAATGAGCAGTTCTTC.

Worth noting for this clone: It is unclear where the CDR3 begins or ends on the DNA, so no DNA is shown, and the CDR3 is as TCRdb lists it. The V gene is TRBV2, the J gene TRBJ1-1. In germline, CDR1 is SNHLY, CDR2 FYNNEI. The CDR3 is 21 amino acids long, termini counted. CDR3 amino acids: CAPVPAVEGRGDFAMNTGAFF.

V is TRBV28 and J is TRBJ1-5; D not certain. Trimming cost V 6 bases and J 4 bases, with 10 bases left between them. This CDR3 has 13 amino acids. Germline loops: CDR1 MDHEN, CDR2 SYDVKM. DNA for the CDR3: TGTGCCAGCAGGGAAACTTCGAATCAGCCCCAGCATTTT. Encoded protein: CASRETSNQPQHF.

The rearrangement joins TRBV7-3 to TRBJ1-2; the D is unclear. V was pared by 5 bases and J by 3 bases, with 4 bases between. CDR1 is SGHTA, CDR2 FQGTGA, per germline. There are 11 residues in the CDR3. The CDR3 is CASSQDYGYTF. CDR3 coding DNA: TGTGCCAGCAGCCAAGACTATGGCTACACCTTC.

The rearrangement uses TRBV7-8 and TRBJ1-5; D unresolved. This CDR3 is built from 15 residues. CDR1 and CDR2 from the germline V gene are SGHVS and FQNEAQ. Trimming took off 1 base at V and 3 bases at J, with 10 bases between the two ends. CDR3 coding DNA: TGTGCCAGCAGCTTAGTTGAGGGTAACAATCAGCCCCAGCATTTT. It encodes CASSLVEGNNQPQHF.

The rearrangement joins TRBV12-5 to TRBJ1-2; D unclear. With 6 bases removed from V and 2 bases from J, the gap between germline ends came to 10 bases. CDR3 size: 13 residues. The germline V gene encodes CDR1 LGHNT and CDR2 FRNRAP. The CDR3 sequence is CASGWNSNYGYTF. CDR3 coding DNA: TGTGCTAGTGGCTGGAACAGCAACTATGGCTACACCTTC.